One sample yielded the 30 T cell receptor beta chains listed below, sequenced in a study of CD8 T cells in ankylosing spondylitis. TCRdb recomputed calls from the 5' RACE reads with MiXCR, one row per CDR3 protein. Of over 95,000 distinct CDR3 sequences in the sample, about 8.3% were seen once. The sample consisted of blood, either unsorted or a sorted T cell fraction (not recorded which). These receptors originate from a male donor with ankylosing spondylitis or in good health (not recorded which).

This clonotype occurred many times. CDR3 residues: CASSGRDRGSGNTIYF. CDR3 nucleotide sequence: TGTGCCAGCAGCGGACGGGACAGGGGATCCGGAAACACCATATATTTT. This chain joins TRBV9 and TRBJ1-3; 10 bases agree with TRBD1. CDR1 SGDLS and CDR2 YYNGEE come from the germline V gene. The CDR3 consists of 16 residues. V lost 3 bases, J lost 4 bases, and 7 bases stayed unmatched.

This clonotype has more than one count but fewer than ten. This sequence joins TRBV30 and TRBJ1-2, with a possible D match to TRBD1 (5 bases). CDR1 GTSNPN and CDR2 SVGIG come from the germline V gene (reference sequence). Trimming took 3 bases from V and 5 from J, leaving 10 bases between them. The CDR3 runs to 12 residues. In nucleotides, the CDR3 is TGTGCCTGGAGCCCGGGACGGTATGGCTACACCTTC. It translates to CAWSPGRYGYTF.

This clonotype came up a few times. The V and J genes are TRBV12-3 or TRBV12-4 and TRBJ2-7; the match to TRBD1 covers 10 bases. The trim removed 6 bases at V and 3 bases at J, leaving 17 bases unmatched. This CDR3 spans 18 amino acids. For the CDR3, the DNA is TGTGCCAGCAGCTATCGTGGTGGGACAGGGGACTTAGGCTACGAGCAGTACTTC. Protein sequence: CASSYRGGTGDLGYEQYF.

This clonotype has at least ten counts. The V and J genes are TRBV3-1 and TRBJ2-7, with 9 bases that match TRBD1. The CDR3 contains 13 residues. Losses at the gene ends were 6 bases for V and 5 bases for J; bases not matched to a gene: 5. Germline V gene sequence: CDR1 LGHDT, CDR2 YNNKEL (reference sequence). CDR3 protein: CASRGTGKNEQYF. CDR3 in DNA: TGTGCCAGCAGGGGGACAGGGAAAAACGAGCAGTACTTC.

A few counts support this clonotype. The CDR3 DNA reads as TGTGCCAGCAAGGAGACCACTTCCTACGAGCAGTACTTC. Translation gives CASKETTSYEQYF. The V and J genes are TRBV6-2 or TRBV6-3 and TRBJ2-7, with D hard to call. The CDR3 covers 13 residues. V was clipped by 7 bases and J by 1 base, with 11 bases between them. Per germline, CDR1 MNHEY and CDR2 SVGEGT.

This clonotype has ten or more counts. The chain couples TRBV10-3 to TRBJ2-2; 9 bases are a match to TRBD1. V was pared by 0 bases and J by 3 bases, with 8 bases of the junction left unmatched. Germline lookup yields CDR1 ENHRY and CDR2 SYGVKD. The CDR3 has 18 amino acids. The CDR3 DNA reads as TGTGCCATCAGTGAGTCGTGGAGGGGACAGGGCGACACCGGGGAGCTGTTTTTT. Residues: CAISESWRGQGDTGELFF.

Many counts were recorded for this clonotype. In DNA form, the CDR3 reads TGTGCCAGCAGAGTGGGAGTTCGCAGGGTCCTCTCTGGGGCCAACGTCCTGACTTTC. It is translated as CASRVGVRRVLSGANVLTF. The chain couples TRBV6-1 to TRBJ2-6, with D possibly being TRBD1 or TRBD2 (5 bases each). In germline, CDR1 is MNHNS, CDR2 SASEGT. CDR3 length equals 19 residues. The V and J ends lost 6 bases and 0 bases respectively, with 21 bases between them.

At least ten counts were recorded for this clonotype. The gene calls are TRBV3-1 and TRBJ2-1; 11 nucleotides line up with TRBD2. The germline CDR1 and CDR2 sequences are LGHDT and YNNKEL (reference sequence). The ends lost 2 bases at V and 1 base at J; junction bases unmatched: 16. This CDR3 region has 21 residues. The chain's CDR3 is CASSQTPKRLAGGLSYNEQFF. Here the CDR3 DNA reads TGTGCCAGCAGCCAAACCCCTAAACGGCTAGCGGGGGGTTTGTCCTACAATGAGCAGTTCTTC.

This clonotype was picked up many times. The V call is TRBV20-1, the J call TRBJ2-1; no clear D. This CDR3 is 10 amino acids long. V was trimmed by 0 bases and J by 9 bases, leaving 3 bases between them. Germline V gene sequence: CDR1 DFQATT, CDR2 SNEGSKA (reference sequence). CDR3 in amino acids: CSARESEQFF. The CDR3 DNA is TGCAGTGCTAGAGAAAGTGAGCAGTTCTTC.

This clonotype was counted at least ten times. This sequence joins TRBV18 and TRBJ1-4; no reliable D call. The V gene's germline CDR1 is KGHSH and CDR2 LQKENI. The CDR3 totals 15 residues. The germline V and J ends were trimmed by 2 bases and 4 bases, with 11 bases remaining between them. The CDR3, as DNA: TGTGCCAGCTCACCAAGGCCAAGAGATAATGAAAAACTGTTTTTT. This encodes CASSPRPRDNEKLFF.

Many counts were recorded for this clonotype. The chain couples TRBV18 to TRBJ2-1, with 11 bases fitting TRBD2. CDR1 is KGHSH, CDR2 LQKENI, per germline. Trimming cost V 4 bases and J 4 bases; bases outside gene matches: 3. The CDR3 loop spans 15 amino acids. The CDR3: CASSQLAGEYNEQFF. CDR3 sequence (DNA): TGTGCCAGCTCACAACTAGCGGGGGAGTACAATGAGCAGTTCTTC.

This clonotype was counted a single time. The CDR3 sequence: CASSLRGDSDTQYF. Here the CDR3 DNA reads TGTGCCAGCAGCCTCCGCGGCGACTCAGATACGCAGTATTTT. The V gene is TRBV11-3, the J gene TRBJ2-3, with D hard to call. The ends were cut back, 5 bases at V and 4 bases at J, with 13 bases in the middle. The CDR3 extends over 14 amino acids. In germline, CDR1 is SGHNT, CDR2 YENEEA.

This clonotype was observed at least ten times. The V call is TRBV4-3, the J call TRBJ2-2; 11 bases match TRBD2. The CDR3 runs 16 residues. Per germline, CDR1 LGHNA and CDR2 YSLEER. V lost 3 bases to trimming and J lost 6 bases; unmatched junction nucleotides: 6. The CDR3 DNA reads TGCGCCAGCAGCCAGACGACTAGCGGGATCGCCGGGGAGCTGTTTTTT. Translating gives CASSQTTSGIAGELFF.

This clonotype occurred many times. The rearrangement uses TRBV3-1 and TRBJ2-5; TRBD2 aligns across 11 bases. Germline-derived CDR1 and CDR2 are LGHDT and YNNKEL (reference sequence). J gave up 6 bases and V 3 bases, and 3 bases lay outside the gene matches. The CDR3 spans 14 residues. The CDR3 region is CASSQTSGIKTQYF. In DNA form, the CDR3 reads TGTGCCAGCAGCCAGACTAGCGGGATAAAGACCCAGTACTTC.

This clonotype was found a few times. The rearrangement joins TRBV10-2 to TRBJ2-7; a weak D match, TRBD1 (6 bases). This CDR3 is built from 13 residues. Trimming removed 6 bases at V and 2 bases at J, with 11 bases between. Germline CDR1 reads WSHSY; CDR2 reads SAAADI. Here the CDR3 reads CASREQGPYEQYF. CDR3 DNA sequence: TGCGCCAGCAGGGAACAGGGCCCCTACGAGCAGTACTTC.

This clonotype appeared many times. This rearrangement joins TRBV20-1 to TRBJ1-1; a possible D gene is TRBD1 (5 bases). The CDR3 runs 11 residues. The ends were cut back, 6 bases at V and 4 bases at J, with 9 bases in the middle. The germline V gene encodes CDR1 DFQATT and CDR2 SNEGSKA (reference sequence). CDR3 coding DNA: TGCAGTGCCCCTGGGGGCACTGAAGCTTTCTTT. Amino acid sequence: CSAPGGTEAFF.

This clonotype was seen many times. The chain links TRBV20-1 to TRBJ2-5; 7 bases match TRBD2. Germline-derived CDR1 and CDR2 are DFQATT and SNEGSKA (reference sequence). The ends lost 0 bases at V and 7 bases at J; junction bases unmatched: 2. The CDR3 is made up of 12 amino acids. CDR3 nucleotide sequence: TGCAGTGCTAGAGACCGGGGGGTGACCCAGTACTTC. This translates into CSARDRGVTQYF.

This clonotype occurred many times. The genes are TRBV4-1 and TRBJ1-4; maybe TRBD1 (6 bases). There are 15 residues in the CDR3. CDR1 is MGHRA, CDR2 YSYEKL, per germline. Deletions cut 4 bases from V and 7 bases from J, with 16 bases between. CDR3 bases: TGCGCCAGCAGCCCCCGAACGTTGACAGGTGAAAAACTGTTTTTT. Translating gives CASSPRTLTGEKLFF.

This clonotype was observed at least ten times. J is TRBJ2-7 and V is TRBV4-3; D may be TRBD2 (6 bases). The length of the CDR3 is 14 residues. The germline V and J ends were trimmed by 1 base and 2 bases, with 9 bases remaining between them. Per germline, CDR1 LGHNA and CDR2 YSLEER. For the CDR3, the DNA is TGCGCCAGCAGCCAAGTGGAGGGAGCCTACGAGCAGTACTTC. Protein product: CASSQVEGAYEQYF.

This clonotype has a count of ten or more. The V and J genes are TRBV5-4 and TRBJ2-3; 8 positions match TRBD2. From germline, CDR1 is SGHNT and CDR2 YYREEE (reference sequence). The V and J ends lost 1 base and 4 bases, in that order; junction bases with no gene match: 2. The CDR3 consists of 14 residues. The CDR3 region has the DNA TGTGCCAGCAGCTTGACAGCGGGGGCAGATACGCAGTATTTT. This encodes CASSLTAGADTQYF.

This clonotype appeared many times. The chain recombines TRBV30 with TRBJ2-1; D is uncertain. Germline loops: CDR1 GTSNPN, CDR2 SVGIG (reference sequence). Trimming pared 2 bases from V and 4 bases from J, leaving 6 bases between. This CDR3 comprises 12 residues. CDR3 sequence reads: CAWSPRYNEQFF. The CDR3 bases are TGTGCCTGGAGTCCTAGGTACAATGAGCAGTTCTTC.

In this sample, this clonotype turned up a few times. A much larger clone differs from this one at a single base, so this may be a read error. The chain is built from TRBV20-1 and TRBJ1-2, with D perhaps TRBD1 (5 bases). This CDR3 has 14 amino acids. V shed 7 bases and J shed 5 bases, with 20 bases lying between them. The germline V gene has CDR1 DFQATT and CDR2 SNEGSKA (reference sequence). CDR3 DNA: TGCAGTGGTTCAAGACAGACGGAGGGTTATGGCTACACCTTC. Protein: CSGSRQTEGYGYTF.

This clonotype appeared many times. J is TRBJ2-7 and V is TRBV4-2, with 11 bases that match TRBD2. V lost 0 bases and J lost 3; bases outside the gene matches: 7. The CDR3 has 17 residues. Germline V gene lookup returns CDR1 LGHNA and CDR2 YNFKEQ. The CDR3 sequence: CASSQDQLGLAVYEQYF. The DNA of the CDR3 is TGTGCCAGCAGCCAAGATCAGTTGGGACTAGCGGTCTACGAGCAGTACTTC.

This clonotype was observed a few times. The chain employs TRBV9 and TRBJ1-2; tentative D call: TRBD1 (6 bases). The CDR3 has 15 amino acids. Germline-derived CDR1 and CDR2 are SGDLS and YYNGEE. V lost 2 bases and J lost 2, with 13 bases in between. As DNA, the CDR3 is TGTGCCAGCAGCGTGAGATCCGGACAGAACTATGGCTACACCTTC. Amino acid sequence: CASSVRSGQNYGYTF.

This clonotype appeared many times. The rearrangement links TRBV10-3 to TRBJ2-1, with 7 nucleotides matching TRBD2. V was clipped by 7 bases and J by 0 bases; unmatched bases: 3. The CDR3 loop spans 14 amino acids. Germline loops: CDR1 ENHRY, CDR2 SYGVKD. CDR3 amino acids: CAITAGASYNEQFF. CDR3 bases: TGTGCCATCACTGCGGGAGCCTCCTACAATGAGCAGTTCTTC.

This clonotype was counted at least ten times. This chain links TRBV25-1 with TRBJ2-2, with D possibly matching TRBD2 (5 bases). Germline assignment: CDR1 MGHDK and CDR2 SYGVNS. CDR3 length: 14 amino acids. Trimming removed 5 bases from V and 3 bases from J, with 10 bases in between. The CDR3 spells CASSYWEYTGELFF. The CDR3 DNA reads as TGTGCCAGCAGTTATTGGGAGTACACCGGGGAGCTGTTTTTT.

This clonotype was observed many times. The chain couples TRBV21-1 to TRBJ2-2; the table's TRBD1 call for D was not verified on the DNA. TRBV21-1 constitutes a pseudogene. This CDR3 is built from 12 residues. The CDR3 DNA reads TGTGCCTTGGGACCGGGCACCGGGGAGCTGTTTTTT. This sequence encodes CALGPGTGELFF.

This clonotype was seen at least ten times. DNA for the CDR3: TGCGCCAGCAGTGAGTTTCTTGGCGGGACGGCAGATACGCAGTATTTT. Translation gives CASSEFLGGTADTQYF. V gene TRBV10-2 combines with J gene TRBJ2-3; D possibly corresponds to TRBD2 (6 bases). V dropped 1 base and J dropped 4 bases, with 15 bases sitting between them. CDR3 length equals 16 residues. CDR1 and CDR2 (germline): WSHSY, SAAADI.

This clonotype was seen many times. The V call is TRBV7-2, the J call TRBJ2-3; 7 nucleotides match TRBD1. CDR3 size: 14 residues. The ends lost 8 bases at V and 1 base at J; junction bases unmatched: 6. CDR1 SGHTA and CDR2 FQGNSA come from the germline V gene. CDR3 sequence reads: CASCRDSRTDTQYF. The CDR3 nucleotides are TGTGCCAGCTGCCGGGACAGTCGCACAGATACGCAGTATTTT.

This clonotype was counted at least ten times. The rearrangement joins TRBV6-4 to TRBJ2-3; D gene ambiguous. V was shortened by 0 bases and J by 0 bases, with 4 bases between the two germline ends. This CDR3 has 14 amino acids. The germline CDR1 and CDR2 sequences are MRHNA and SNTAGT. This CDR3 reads CASSDSNSTDTQYF. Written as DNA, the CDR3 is TGTGCCAGCAGTGACTCGAACAGCACAGATACGCAGTATTTT.